This T cell receptor beta chain came from a study of breast tumors, draining lymph nodes, adjacent tissues. MiXCR, applied by TCRdb to the multiplex PCR reads, yields one record per CDR3 protein. The sample lists about 180,000 distinct CDR3 sequences, approximately 30% occurring once. This clonotype was seen at least ten times. Its cognate antigen is unknown. The J segment lost 2 bases and the V segment lost 9 bases, leaving 1 base of the junction unmatched. This CDR3 comprises 12 residues. General study results and limits: Most tumor T cells seemingly derive from lymph node, then expand in tumor. Tumor repertoires ranked between lymph nodes and nontumor tissue in diversity, with V and J gene preferences. That most tumor T cells come from lymph nodes remained unproven. Compared with basal-like, luminal-like tumors shared significantly more repertoire with nontumor tissue.

The lymph nodes were axillary draining lymph nodes from breast cancer patients. The sequence derives from a female donor with breast cancer. Some clones in this sample may be carry-over from other donors' samples. This chain uses TRBV12-3 or TRBV12-4 with TRBJ1-5; 7 bases agree with TRBD1. Input material: axillary lymph node tissue. The CDR3 sequence: CASTGGNQPQHF. In DNA form, the CDR3 reads TGTGCCAGTACAGGGGGCAATCAGCCCCAGCATTTT.